One TCR beta chain is described in this entry. TCRdb reprocessed the reads with MiXCR, giving one entry per CDR3 protein. This sample has 100,000 or so distinct CDR3 sequences, with 15% to 20% found just once. The data originate from a study of T cell repertoires in cytomegalovirus infection. The CDR3 has 16 residues. CDR1 and CDR2 from the germline V gene are SGHKS and YYEKEE (reference sequence). Trimming at V came to 0 bases and at J to 1 base, leaving 7 bases not matched to a gene. Sequenced: PBMCs. The receptor was isolated from a human donor in good health (CMV status not recorded). Some clones in this sample may be carry-over from other donors' samples. This chain connects TRBV5-5 to TRBJ2-7, with TRBD2 matching 7 bases. CDR3 in DNA: TGTGCCAGCAGCTTGGAATATGGGGGACTATCCTACGAGCAGTACTTC. It codes for CASSLEYGGLSYEQYF.